This TCR beta chain was identified in a study of cytomegalovirus exposure and HLA in healthy donors. The overall study: There were 75 million to 95 million unique TCRs (from HLA-typed donors) in an early data release.

Study outcomes and limitations: In a later analysis, the majority of CMV-associated beta chains seemingly showed HLA restriction.

Worth noting for this clone: Its specificity is not known.

Primers included in the PCR were 60 Vbeta and 13 Jbeta primers. The table came from immunoSEQ multiplex PCR; TCRdb's copy has only in-frame clones and leaves some out. Here the sample spans 63,000 or so clones, almost 75% being singletons. This TCR derives from a man aged 50-60 years in good health and CMV-seronegative. Sequences were obtained from PBMCs.

The CDR3 reads CASSLEFAGAVATEAFF. The CDR3 nucleotides read TGTGCCAGCAGCTTAGAGTTTGCAGGGGCAGTTGCCACTGAAGCTTTCTTT. The J gene is TRBJ1-1, the V gene TRBV11-2; D is perhaps TRBD1 (6 bases). The germline V gene encodes CDR1 SGHAT and CDR2 FQNNGV. Trimming pared 0 bases from V and 4 bases from J, leaving 18 bases between. The CDR3 is 17 residues long.